The 12 T cell receptor beta chains listed next were all sequenced from one sample in a study of T cell responses to AZD1222 COVID-19 vaccine. Clones were sequenced by immunoSEQ multiplex PCR, and TCRdb holds only the in-frame ones, with some missing. Among more than 70,000 clones listed, around 93% were seen once. The starting material was peripheral blood, obtained 28 days after the second AZD1222 dose. The receptors derive from an adult who received the AZD1222 COVID-19 vaccine.

The V call is TRBV30, the J call TRBJ2-7, with 10 bases that match TRBD2. This CDR3 comprises 13 residues. Germline values: CDR1 GTSNPN, CDR2 SVGIG (reference sequence). Losses at the gene ends were 4 bases for V and 12 bases for J; bases not matched to a gene: 12. The CDR3 sequence is CAWTAASGRSPYF. The CDR3 DNA sequence: TGTGCCTGGACGGCGGCTAGCGGGAGAAGCCCGTACTTC.

This chain's CDR3 is CSASGTYEQYF. The CDR3, as DNA: TGCAGTGCCTCGGGGACATACGAGCAGTACTTC. The V and J genes are TRBV20-1 and TRBJ2-7, with D possibly matching TRBD1 (6 bases). This CDR3 has 11 amino acids. Germline values: CDR1 DFQATT, CDR2 SNEGSKA (reference sequence). The V and J ends lost 6 bases and 4 bases respectively, with 10 bases between them.

The V gene is TRBV6-2 or TRBV6-3, the J gene TRBJ1-1, with 7 bases matching TRBD1. The germline gives CDR1 MNHEY, CDR2 SVGEGT. Trimming removed 5 bases from V and 3 bases from J; junction bases left unmatched: 6. This CDR3 contains 14 residues. As DNA, the CDR3 is TGTGCCAGCAGTAGGGGACAGCGATACACTGAAGCTTTCTTT. Its protein is CASSRGQRYTEAFF.

This chain links TRBV6-5 with TRBJ2-7, with TRBD1 matching 7 bases. V shed 2 bases and J 7 bases; nucleotides not matched to a gene: 8. The CDR3 length is 14 residues. The germline V gene has CDR1 MNHEY and CDR2 SVGAGI. The CDR3 DNA reads as TGTGCCAGCAGTTACAACAGGGGAATGGGGGAGCAGTACTTC. Encoded protein: CASSYNRGMGEQYF.

The V and J genes are TRBV5-1 and TRBJ2-3, with 11 positions matching TRBD2. From germline, CDR1 is SGHRS and CDR2 YFSETQ. Trimming took 2 bases from V and 3 from J; bases not matched to a gene: 5. The CDR3 length is 16 residues. CDR3 sequence reads: CASSFYSGRDTDTQYF. CDR3 in DNA: TGCGCCAGCAGCTTTTATAGCGGGAGGGATACAGATACGCAGTATTTT.

V usage is TRBV7-2 and J usage is TRBJ2-2, with D possibly being TRBD1 (6 bases). The CDR3 extends over 12 amino acids. V was trimmed by 5 bases and J by 6 bases, leaving 7 bases between them. The germline CDR1 and CDR2 sequences are SGHTA and FQGNSA. CDR3 loop: CASSAGAGELFF. The CDR3 DNA sequence: TGTGCCAGCAGCGCAGGGGCCGGGGAGCTGTTTTTT.

This clone was detected only a few times. The gene calls are TRBV6-5 and TRBJ2-1; 7 positions agree with TRBD1. J gave up 7 bases and V 6 bases, and 9 bases lay outside the gene matches. The CDR3 totals 14 residues. Germline V lookup: CDR1 MNHEY, CDR2 SVGAGI. This CDR3 is CASSHGVQGNEQFF. The CDR3 DNA is TGTGCCAGCAGCCACGGTGTACAGGGGAATGAGCAGTTCTTC.

Here the CDR3 DNA reads TGTGCCATCAGTGAACCGGGGGAAGTGGGATATGGCTACACCTTC. This codes for CAISEPGEVGYGYTF. V usage is TRBV10-3 and J usage is TRBJ1-2, with a tentative D call TRBD1 (5 bases). In germline, CDR1 is ENHRY, CDR2 SYGVKD. The CDR3 sequence is 15 residues long. Between the trimmed V and J ends, which lost 3 bases and 5 bases, there was a span of 16 bases.

V gene TRBV19 combines with J gene TRBJ1-5; D is perhaps TRBD1 (5 bases). Germline V gene data show CDR1 as LNHDA and CDR2 as SQIVND (reference sequence). The CDR3 totals 14 residues. V lost 1 base and J lost 5, with 9 bases in between. CDR3: CASSIAGSDQPQHF. The CDR3 DNA sequence: TGTGCCAGTAGTATAGCAGGGTCCGATCAGCCCCAGCATTTT.

CDR3 bases: TGTGCCAGCAGTGAAGTCGGTGCGAACACTGAAGCTTTCTTT. It specifies CASSEVGANTEAFF. The chain has TRBV6-1 and TRBJ1-1; D is undetermined. Between the trimmed V and J ends, which lost 1 base and 1 base, there was a span of 7 bases. Germline CDR1 reads MNHNS; CDR2 reads SASEGT. The CDR3 totals 14 residues.

The rearrangement uses TRBV5-1 and TRBJ2-7; the D is unclear. Trimming pared 4 bases from V and 2 bases from J, leaving 10 bases between. The CDR3 has 13 amino acids. CDR1 SGHRS and CDR2 YFSETQ come from the germline V gene. The CDR3 is CASSIDGTYEQYF. The CDR3 DNA reads as TGCGCCAGCAGCATCGACGGCACCTACGAGCAGTACTTC.

V usage is TRBV2 and J usage is TRBJ2-3; a possible D gene is TRBD2 (6 bases). The CDR3 is made up of 16 amino acids. Germline V gives CDR1 SNHLY, CDR2 FYNNEI. Trimming shortened V by 6 bases and J by 3 bases, and 19 bases separated the two germline ends. The CDR3 bases are TGTGCCAGCAGGGGGGATCGGGGGTTGGGGACAGATACGCAGTATTTT. Its translation is CASRGDRGLGTDTQYF.